This T cell receptor beta chain was recovered during a study of blood T cells in healthy people across ages. Trimming took 7 bases from V and 2 from J, leaving 24 bases between them. The CDR3 contains 18 residues. Per the germline V gene, CDR1 is LGHNT and CDR2 is FRNRAP. General study findings and limits: Nothing was known about donor CMV status, and this possibly confounded expanded clonotype changes.

Every donor contributed 7.5 to 10 milliliters of peripheral blood by blood draw. PCR was performed a second time for 7 to 11 cycles using a sample-barcoded 5' primer and a J-beta primer mix. TCRdb recomputed calls from the 5' RACE reads with MiXCR, one row per CDR3 protein. The sample has about 1.8 million distinct CDR3 sequences; 40% to 55% are singletons. Points on this clonotype: What it recognizes is unknown.

The sequenced sample was blood. The chain recombines TRBV12-5 with TRBJ2-1; a weak D match, TRBD1 (6 bases). This clonotype was sampled from a woman in her thirties or forties in good health. The CDR3 DNA reads as TGTGCTAGTGTTCCCCGCCCCAGGGGTAGGGGACCCTACAATGAGCAGTTCTTC. Its protein product is CASVPRPRGRGPYNEQFF.